This TCR beta chain comes out of a study of cytotoxic CD8 clonotypes in ibrutinib-treated CLL. Whole-study context: Partial response occurred in 24 patients and complete response in 2; at median approximately 65 months, around 14 remained remitted and some twelve progressed. Mean yields were about 260,000 productive templates and over 85,000 productive rearrangements per sample.

The table lists this clone with a few counts. Sequencing was designed to attain a depth spanning 1 in 200,000 to 1 in 1 million T cells. Measured with immunoSEQ multiplex PCR; TCRdb has only the in-frame clones, and not every one. The top ten clones hold around 2% of a sample with 150,000 to 200,000 clones, over 65% of them seen once. TCR beta libraries used 1.5 to 2 micrograms of DNA from cryopreserved PBMCs. This CDR3 is 13 amino acids long. With 4 bases removed from V and 7 bases from J, the gap between germline ends came to 11 bases. Germline V CDR1 and CDR2: SGHTA, FQGNSA. This sequence was found in a human donor with chronic lymphocytic leukemia. This specimen consisted of PBMCs, obtained after 12 months of ibrutinib treatment. This chain uses TRBV7-2 with TRBJ2-1; D is perhaps TRBD1 (6 bases). The CDR3 DNA is TGTGCCAGCAGCTCTAAACAGGGAAATGAGCAGTTCTTC. Amino acid sequence: CASSSKQGNEQFF.